This T cell receptor (beta chain) came from a study of molecular identifiers for immune sequencing clone quantification (dated by TCRdb to the late 2010s). With regard to the full study: For a replicate experiment, RNA from 20,000 or 100,000 naive CD8 T cells was divided into five aliquots, and four of the five aliquots were sequenced. CD8 T cells were used in a methods study to benchmark molecular-identifier clustering-based TCR repertoire sequencing (MIDCIRS) and TCR RNA copy counting. Points the paper makes about the study in general: The naive libraries included spiked-in Jurkat TCR RNA (roughly nine copies' worth), and this Jurkat TCR RNA is not part of the donor repertoire. Spiked-in Jurkat TCR RNA equivalent to a single cell was reported to be detectable even among one million naive CD8 T cells. Highly expanded clone sizes could be underestimated if identical TCR molecules share a barcode. About 2.9 recovered TCR RNA copies per cell were obtained by modeling, versus approximately 10 by digital PCR, implying a capture efficiency of 30% to 35%. In CMV-specific effector cells, clones with more than 20 RNA copies contained over 98% of molecules, whereas in naive cells such clones contained under 1% of molecules. When barcode sub-clustering was not used, chimeric consensus sequences inflated TCR diversity, with chimeras reaching as high as 47%.

The sample holds many counts of this clonotype. It has no known antigen specificity. Base qualities are not at hand, and no much larger clone is one base apart. Libraries of naive CD8 T cells were generated from roughly 21,000 to 960,000 sorted cells, with 10%, 30% or 50% of the purified RNA used. Naive CD8 T cells, defined as CD8+CD4-CCR7+CD45RA+, were FACS-sorted into RLT Plus buffer on a BD FACSAria II. Around 11 TCR copies' worth of Jurkat RNA were spiked into about 19,000-1,100,000 naive CD8 T cell samples to test detection sensitivity. CD8 T cells were enriched with RosetteSep CD8+ T Cell Enrichment Cocktail and Ficoll-Paque, followed by ACK red cell lysis. The library relied on PCR. The sequencing machine was an Illumina HiSeq 4000. Preparation of bulk TCR libraries followed a previously described approach, with the TCR primers listed in Table S5. Purification of total RNA was performed with the Qiagen AllPrep DNA/RNA kit. Before analysis, reads from multiple sequencing runs of one library were combined. Per the original workflow: Reads were retained only if an exact TCR constant sequence was present, and the retained reads were trimmed to 150 nt and grouped according to their 12-nt molecular barcodes. Reads in each barcode group were sub-clustered using a 15% Levenshtein threshold, and a quality-weighted consensus sequence was built for each RNA molecule. Non-functional sequences were removed, as were lower-count sequences one edit away from another. Barcode sub-clusters with fewer than 20% of the maximum read count were removed, based on fitting two negative binomial distributions. TCRdb ran its own pipeline on the public reads, namely fastp trimming at Q25 and MiXCR clone calling, and kept in-frame beta chains. All rows with the same CDR3 protein become a single entry with the most common DNA and genes. The V and J calls, along with clone size, are taken from TCRdb and not from the paper's own processing. The sample table lists fewer than 75,000 distinct CDR3 sequences, around 17% of them with a count of one. 1.5% of the sample belongs to the ten largest clones.

The germline V gene supplies CDR1 MDHEN and CDR2 SYDVKM. Taken from cysteine to phenylalanine, the CDR3 has 16 residues. Here the CDR3 DNA is all that survives: 48 bases in frame from base 1. Germline trimming: 5 bases from V, 2 bases from J; junction bases outside gene matches: 12. The TCR was taken from a human donor in good health. Some libraries in this study had Jurkat cell RNA spiked in. The V gene is TRBV28 and the J gene is TRBJ2-7, and 7 junctional nucleotides match TRBD2. Source material: naive CD8+ T cells from blood, with Jurkat cell RNA spiked in. The cell subset or site label, as the study defines it: FACS-sorted CD8+CD4-CCR7+CD45RA+ naive T cells. The base sequence is TGTGCCAGCAGTCCCACCCCGGCGGGAGTCCCCTACGAGCAGTACTTC. Translated, this is CASSPTPAGVPYEQYF.